Listed here is a single TCR beta chain. This sample is part of a study of blood T cell repertoires in COVID-19. Background on the study: T cells, B-cell-depleted T cells, or PBMCs provided the cDNA or gDNA that served as material.

This CDR3 is built from 14 residues. Trimming removed 3 bases at V and 6 bases at J, with 14 bases between. Germline V CDR1 and CDR2: MDHEN, SYDVKM. In the authors' workflow: Scientists estimated how many nucleated cells there were by amplifying reference gene primers. Only in-frame clones appear in the TCRdb table, and some are missing; sequencing was by immunoSEQ multiplex PCR. The V and J calls and clone size were taken over from that table, and D and trimming were inferred from the DNA. The sample lists under 200,000 clones, under 85% occurring once. The chain uses TRBV28 and TRBJ1-2; D is uncertain. The sequence derives from a woman between 40 and 50 years old with acute or convalescent COVID-19. Sequencing was performed on peripheral blood. CDR3: CASSFVNGADGYTF. CDR3 bases: TGTGCCAGCAGTTTTGTTAACGGTGCGGATGGCTACACCTTC.